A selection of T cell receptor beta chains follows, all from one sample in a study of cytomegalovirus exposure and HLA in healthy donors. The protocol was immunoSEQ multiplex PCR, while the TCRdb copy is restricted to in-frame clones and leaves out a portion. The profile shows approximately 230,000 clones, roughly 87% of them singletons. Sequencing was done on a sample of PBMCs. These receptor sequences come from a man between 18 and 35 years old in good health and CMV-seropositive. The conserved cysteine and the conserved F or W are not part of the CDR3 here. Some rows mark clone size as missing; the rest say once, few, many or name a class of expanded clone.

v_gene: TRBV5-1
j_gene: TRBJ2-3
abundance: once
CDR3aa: ASSLARLESTDTQY

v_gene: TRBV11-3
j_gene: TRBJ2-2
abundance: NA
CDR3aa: ASSRRGGTNTGELF

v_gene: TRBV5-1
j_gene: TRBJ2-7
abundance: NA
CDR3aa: ASSPLRLPEQY

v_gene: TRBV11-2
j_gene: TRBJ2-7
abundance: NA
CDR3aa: ASRGQGAYEQY

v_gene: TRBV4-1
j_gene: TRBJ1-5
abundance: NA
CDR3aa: ASSPDRGSGQPQH

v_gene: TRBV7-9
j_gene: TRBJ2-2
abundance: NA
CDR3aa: ASSLGSGIATGELF

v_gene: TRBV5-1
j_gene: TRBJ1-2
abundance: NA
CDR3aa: ASSLAAGLDYGYT

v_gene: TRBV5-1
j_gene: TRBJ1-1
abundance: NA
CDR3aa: ASSLGQGTSTEAF

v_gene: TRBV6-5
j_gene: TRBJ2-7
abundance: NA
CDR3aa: ASSPMGEYEQY

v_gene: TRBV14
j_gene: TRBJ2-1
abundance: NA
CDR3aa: ASSQINNEQF

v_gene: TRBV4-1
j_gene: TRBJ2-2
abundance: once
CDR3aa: ASHRDGHVNTGELF

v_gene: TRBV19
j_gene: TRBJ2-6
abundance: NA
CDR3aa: ASYRGGSGANVLT

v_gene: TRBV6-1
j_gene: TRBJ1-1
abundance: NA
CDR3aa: ASSEPTIANEAF

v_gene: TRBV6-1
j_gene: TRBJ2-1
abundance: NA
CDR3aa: ASSSLWREQF

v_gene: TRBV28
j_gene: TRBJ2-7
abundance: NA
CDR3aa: ASSLLSGEKSEQY

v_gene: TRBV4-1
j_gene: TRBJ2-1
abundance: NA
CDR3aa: ASSQHAGVSYNEQF

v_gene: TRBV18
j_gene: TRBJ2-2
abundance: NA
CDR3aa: ASSTGTANTGELF

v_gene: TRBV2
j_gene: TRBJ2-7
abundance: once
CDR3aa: ASSDQGVGYEQY

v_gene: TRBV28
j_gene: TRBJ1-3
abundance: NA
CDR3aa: ASHRLYSGNTIY

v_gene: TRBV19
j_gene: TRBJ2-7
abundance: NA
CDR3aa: ASSTHTGTTQQY

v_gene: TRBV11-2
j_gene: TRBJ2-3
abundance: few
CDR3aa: ASSSSGITDTQY

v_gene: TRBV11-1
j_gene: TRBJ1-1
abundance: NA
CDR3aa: ASSYDRANTEAF

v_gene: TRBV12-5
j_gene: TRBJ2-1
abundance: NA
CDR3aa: ASGLAGEVNEQF

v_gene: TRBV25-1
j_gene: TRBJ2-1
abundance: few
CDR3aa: ASSDLRDRAVSEQF

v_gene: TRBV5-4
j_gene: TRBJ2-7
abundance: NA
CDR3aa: ASSRTGDEQY

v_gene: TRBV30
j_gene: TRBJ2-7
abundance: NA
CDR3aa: AWSRVAGFNEQY

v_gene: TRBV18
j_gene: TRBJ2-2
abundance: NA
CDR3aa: ASSHRQGARTGELF

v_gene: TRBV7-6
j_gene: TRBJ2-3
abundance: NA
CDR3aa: ASSLGGRLTDTQY

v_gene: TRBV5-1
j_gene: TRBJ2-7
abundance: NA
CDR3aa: ASSHTGTGWYEQY

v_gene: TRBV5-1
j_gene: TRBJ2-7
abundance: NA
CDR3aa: ASSLGAATYEQY

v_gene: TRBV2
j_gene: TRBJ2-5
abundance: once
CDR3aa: ASSVGHNGETQY

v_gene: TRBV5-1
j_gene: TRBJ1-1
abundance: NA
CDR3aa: ASKARGQEDTEAF

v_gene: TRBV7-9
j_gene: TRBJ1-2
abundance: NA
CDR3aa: ASSRDPRTDNGYT